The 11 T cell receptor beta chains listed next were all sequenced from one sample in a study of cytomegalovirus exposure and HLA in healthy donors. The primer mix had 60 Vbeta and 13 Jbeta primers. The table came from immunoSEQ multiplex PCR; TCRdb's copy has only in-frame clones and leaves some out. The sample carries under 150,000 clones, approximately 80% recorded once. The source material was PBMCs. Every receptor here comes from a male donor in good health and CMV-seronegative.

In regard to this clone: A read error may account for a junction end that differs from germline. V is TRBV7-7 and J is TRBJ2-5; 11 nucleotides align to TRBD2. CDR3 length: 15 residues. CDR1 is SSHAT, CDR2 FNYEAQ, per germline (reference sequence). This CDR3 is CASSPGLAVQETQYF. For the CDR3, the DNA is TGTGCTAGCAGCCCGGGACTAGCGGTGCAAGAGACCCAGTACTTC.

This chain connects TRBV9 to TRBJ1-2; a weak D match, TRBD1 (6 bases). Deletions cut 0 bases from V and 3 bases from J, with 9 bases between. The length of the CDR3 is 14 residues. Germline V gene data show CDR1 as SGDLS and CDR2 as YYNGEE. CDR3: CASSVGSGDYGYTF. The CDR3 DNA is TGTGCCAGCAGCGTAGGGTCAGGGGACTATGGCTACACCTTC.

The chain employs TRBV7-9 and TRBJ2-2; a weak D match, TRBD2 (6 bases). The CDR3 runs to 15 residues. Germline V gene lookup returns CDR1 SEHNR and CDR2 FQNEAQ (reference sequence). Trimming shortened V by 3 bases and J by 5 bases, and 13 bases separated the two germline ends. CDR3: CASSFRLEGTGELFF. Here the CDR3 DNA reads TGTGCCAGCAGCTTCCGACTAGAAGGAACCGGGGAGCTGTTTTTT.

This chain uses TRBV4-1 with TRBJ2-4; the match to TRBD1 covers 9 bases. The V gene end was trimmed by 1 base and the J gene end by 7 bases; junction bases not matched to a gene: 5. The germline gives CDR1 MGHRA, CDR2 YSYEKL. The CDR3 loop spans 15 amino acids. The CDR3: CASSQGEGQGNIQYF. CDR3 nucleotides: TGCGCCAGCAGCCAAGGGGAAGGACAGGGGAACATTCAGTACTTC.

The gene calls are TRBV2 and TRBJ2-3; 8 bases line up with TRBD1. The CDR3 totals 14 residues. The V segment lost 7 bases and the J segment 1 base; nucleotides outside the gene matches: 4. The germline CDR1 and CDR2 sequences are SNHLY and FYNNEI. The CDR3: CASKDRVGTDTQYF. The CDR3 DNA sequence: TGTGCCAGCAAGGACAGGGTTGGCACAGATACGCAGTATTTT.

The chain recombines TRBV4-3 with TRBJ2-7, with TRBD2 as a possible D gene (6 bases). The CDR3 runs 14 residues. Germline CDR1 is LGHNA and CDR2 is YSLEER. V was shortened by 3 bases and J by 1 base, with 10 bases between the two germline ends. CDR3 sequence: CASSQGLNSYEQYF. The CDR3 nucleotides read TGCGCCAGCAGCCAGGGACTGAATTCCTACGAGCAGTACTTC.

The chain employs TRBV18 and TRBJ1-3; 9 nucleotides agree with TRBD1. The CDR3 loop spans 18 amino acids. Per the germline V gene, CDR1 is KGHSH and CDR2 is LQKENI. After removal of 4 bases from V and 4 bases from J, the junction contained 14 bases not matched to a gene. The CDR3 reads CASSHYPQGQGRGNTIYF. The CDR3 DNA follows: TGTGCCAGCTCACATTACCCCCAGGGACAGGGAAGAGGAAACACCATATATTTT.

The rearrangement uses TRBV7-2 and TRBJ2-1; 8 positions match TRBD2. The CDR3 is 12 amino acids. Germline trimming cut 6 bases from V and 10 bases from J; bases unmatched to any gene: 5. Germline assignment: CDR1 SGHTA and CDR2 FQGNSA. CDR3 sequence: CASSFSGDEQFF. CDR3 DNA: TGTGCCAGCAGTTTTAGCGGGGACGAGCAGTTCTTC.

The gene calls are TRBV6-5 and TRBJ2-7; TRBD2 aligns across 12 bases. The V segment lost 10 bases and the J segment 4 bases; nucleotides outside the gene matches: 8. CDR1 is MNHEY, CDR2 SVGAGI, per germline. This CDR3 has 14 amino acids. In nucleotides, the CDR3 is TGTGCCACCAGACGGACTAGCGGGATATACGAGCAGTACTTC. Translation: CATRRTSGIYEQYF.

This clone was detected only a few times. The CDR3 here is CASTGLAGVNTQYF. CDR3 DNA: TGCGCCAGCACCGGACTAGCGGGAGTCAATACGCAGTATTTT. The V gene is TRBV5-1, the J gene TRBJ2-3, with 13 bases matching TRBD2. This CDR3 spans 14 amino acids. Unmatched junction bases numbered 5, after V lost 6 bases and J lost 7 bases. Looked up from germline, CDR1 is SGHRS and CDR2 is YFSETQ.

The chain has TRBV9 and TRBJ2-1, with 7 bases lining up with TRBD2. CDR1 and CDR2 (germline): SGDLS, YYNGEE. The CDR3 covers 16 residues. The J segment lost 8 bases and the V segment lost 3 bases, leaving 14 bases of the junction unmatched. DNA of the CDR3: TGTGCCAGCAGCGCGGTGGCGGGAGAACATGGGGATGAGCAGTTCTTC. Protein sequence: CASSAVAGEHGDEQFF.